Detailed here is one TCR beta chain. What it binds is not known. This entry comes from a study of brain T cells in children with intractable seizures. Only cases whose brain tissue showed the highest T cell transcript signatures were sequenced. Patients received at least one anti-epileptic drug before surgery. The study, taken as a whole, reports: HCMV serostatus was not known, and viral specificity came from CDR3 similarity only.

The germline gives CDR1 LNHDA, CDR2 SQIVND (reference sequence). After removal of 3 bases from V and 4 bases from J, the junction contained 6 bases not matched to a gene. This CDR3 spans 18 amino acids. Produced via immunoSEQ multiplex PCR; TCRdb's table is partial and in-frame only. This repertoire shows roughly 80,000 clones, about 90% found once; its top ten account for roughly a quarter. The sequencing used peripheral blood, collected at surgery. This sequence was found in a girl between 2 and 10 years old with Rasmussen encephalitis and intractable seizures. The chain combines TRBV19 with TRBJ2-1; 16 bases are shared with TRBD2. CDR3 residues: CASSMGLAGGSIYNEQFF. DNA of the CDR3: TGTGCCAGTAGTATGGGACTAGCGGGGGGGTCGATTTACAATGAGCAGTTCTTC.